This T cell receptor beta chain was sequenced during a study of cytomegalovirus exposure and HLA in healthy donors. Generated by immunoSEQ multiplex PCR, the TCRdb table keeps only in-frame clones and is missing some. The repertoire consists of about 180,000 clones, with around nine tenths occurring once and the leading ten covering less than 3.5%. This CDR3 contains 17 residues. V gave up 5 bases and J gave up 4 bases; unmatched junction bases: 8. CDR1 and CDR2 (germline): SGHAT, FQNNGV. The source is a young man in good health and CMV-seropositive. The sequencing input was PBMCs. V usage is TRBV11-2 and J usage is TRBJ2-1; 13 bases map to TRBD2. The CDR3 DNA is TGTGCCAGCAGCCCGCGGACTAGCGGGGGTTATTACAATGAGCAGTTCTTC. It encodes CASSPRTSGGYYNEQFF.